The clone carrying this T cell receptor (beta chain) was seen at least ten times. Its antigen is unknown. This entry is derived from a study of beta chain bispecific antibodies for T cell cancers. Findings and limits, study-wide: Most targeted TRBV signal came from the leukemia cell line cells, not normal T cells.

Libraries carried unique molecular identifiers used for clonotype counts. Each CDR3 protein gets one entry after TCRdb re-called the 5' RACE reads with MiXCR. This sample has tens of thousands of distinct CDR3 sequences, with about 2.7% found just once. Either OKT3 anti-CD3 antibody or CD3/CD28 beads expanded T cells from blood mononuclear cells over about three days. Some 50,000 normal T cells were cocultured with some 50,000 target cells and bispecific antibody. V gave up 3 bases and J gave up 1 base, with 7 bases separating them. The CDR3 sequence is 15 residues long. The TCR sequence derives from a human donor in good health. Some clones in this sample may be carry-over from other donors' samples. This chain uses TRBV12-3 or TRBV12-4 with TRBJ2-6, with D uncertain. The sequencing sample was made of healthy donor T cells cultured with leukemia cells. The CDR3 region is CASSFGDSGANVLTF. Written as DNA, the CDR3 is TGTGCCAGCAGTTTTGGGGATTCTGGGGCCAACGTCCTGACTTTC.